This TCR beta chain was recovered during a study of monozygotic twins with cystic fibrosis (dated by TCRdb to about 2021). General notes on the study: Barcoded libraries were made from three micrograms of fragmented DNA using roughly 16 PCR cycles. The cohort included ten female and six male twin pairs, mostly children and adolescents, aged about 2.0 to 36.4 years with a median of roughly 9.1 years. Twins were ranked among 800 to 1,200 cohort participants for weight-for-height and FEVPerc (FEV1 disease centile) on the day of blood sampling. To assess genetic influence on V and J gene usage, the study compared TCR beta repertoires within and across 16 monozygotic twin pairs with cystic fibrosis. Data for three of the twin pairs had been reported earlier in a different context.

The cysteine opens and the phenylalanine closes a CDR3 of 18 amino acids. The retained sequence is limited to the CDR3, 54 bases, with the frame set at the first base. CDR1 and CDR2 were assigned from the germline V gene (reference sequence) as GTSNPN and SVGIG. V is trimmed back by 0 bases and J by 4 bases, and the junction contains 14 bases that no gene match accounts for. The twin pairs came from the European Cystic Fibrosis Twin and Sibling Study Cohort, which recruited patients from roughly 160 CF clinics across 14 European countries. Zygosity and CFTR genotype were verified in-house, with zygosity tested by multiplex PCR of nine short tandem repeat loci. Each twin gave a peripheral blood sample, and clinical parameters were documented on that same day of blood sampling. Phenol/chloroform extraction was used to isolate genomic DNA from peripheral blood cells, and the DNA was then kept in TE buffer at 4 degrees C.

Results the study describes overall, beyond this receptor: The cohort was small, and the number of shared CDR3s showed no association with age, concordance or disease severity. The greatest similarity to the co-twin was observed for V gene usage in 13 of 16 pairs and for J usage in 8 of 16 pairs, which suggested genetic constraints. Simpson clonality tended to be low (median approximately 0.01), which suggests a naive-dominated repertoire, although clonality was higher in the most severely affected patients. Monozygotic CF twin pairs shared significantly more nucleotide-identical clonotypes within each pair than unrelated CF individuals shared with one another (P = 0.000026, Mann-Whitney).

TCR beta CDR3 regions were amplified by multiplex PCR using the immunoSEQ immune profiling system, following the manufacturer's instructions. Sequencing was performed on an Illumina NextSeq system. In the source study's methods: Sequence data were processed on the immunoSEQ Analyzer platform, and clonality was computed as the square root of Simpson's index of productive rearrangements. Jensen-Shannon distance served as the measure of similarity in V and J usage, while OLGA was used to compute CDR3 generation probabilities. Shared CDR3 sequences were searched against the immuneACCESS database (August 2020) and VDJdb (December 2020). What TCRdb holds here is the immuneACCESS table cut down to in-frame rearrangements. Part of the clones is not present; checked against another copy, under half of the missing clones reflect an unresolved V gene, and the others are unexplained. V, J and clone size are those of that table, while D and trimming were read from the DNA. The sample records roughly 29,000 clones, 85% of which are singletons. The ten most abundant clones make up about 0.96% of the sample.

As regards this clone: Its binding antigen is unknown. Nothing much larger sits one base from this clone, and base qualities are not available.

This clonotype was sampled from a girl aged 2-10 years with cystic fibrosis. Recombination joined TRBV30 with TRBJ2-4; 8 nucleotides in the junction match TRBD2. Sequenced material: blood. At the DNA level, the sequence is TGTGCCTGGAGTGTTCGGCGGGAGGTTTATTCGCCGAAAAACATTCAGTACTTC. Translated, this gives CAWSVRREVYSPKNIQYF. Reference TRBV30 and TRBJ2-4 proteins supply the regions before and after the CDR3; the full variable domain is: SQTIHQWPATLVQPVGSPLSLECTVEGTSNPNLYWYRQAAGRGLQLLFYSVGIGQISSEVPQNLSASRPQDRQFILSSKKLLLSDSGFYLCAWSVRREVYSPKNIQYFGAGTRLSVL.